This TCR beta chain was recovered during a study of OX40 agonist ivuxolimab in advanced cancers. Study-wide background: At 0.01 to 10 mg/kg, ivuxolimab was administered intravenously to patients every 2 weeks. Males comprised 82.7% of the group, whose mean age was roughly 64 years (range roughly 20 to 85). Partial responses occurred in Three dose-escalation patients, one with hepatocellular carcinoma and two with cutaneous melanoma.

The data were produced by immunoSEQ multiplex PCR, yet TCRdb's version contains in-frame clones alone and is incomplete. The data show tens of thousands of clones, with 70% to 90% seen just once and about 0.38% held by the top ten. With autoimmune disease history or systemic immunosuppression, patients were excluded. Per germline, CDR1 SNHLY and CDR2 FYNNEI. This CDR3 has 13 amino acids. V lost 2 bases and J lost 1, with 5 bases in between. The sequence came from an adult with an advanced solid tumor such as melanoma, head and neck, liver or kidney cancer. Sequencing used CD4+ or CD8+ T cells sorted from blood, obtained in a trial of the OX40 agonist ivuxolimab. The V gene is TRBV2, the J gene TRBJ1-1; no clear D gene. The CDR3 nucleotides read TGTGCCAGCAGTGAAACTTCGAACACTGAAGCTTTCTTT. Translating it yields CASSETSNTEAFF.